This T cell receptor (beta chain) was sequenced during a study of cytomegalovirus exposure and HLA in healthy donors (dated 2017 in TCRdb). At the level of the whole study: An earlier analysis of several hundred of the donors reported about 300 Gb of sequence data and some 110 million unique TCR beta sequences obtained from roughly 170 million T cells. To study patterns of TCR occurrence, a later analysis re-analyzed previously published TCR beta repertoires from around 670 donors and added high-resolution HLA genotyping. The study profiled the T cell repertoires of fewer than 850 subjects by immunosequencing and related them to cytomegalovirus serostatus. Donor age, sex, ethnicity and CMV serostatus were compiled alongside the repertoire data. An early release covering approximately 600 HLA-typed donors comprised approximately 290 gigabases of sequencing data and around 85 million unique TCR sequences. The study combined high-throughput TCR immunosequencing, statistical association of individual TCRs with disease status, and machine learning to predict cytomegalovirus infection status. HLA typing included class I and class II loci at four-digit resolution. The study aimed to test whether signatures of past pathogen exposure could be identified by cataloging public T cell receptors. Among the 398 genotyped donors, around 81% belonged to the genetic ancestry cluster associated with self-reported Caucasian donors. In the later analysis, no new phenotypic data were used to find candidate immune exposures; instead, reliance was placed on TCR beta sequences and their occurrence across donors. A later genetic analysis used genome-wide SNP genotypes for about 55% of the 666 donors, treating that subset as a discovery cohort. The number of typed donors differed by locus: roughly 629-640 for A, B, C, DRB1 and DQB1; some 540 for DQA1; some 590 for DPA1; and approximately 450 for DPB1. An earlier analysis of some 500 of the donors applied high-throughput TCR beta sequencing to assess whether each TCR beta V gene segment acted as functional or pseudogenic. Besides the first cohort of roughly 640 subjects, a separate validation cohort made up of roughly 120 different subjects was used. All discovery cohort repertoires had been generated using a single sequencing platform. Several DR-DQ haplotypes were handled as single units for association and clustering because linkage in the cohort was strong. Across approximately 420 genotyped donors of the cohort, an average of approximately 240,000 unique TCR beta nucleotide sequences per donor were sequenced, and about a sixth of those sequences were non-productive.

The CDR3 spans 15 residues, from the cysteine through the phenylalanine. The kept DNA is CDR3 alone, 45 bases in frame from the first base. CDR1 KGHSH and CDR2 LQKENI are derived from the germline V gene. Unmatched junction bases come to 10, with V trimmed by 6 bases and J by 3 bases. The cohort comprised around 700 healthy bone marrow donors. At the time of sampling, every cohort member was nominally healthy, though immune exposures that went unrecorded were likely present. The donor was CMV seronegative and belonged to the group of 350 to 400 seronegative cohort members. A peripheral blood sample was provided by each donor, and peripheral blood mononuclear cells were used for TCR beta sequencing. The Qiagen DNeasy Blood Extraction Kit was used to extract genomic DNA from the blood cell samples. The paper as a whole reports these results and caveats: According to a later analysis, parvovirus B19, influenza, CMV and Epstein-Barr virus appeared linked to several top co-occurrence clusters. In the study, some 180 TCR beta chains were listed as associated with cytomegalovirus. In an earlier analysis of around 600 of the donors, most TCR beta V segments were observed in productive rearrangements about 90% or about 30% of the time, broadly matching IMGT annotations. A few of the identified cytomegalovirus-associated TCR beta chains were confirmed in vitro to be specific for cytomegalovirus antigens. Across donors, most TCR sequences were observed very rarely, whereas some public TCRs were present in many individuals. The classifier was reported to diagnose cytomegalovirus status with high specificity and sensitivity in both the original and validation cohorts. A later analysis found that TCR association rates varied across HLA loci, with DRB1 alleles showing the most associated TCRs and HLA-C alleles the fewest. Correlated functional status among segregating V segments might be attributable to linkage disequilibrium, but an unknown experimental factor could not be ruled out. Because counts were too low, around 18 rarely observed V segments, including chromosome 9 orphons, were left out of the earlier analysis of a few hundred of the donors. At a false discovery rate of 0.05, a later analysis linked 15,000 to 20,000 TCR beta sequences to specific HLA alleles. This cohort had only TCR beta chains sequenced, and the lack of alpha or paired-chain data limited which features could be detected. Compared with equally common non-associated chains, HLA-associated TCR beta chains in a later analysis were more clonally expanded and had lower generation probabilities. A cluster of highly shared sequence variants was judged likely to represent a technical artifact of the sequencing pipeline. When HLA alleles, especially DR and DQ, strongly co-occurred, TCR associations were difficult to assign to individual alleles. Some IMGT-functional V segments, including TRBV6-2 and TRBV6-3, could not be told apart with the 87-base-pair reads, so those segments were excluded. A further reported finding was that TCR beta sequences accurately predicted the HLA-A and HLA-B alleles for most subjects in the first cohort. The authors suggested that the approach could potentially be extended to other disease states and immunological phenotypes. A later genetic analysis associated a missense DCLRE1C variant with V-gene and J-gene trimming of TCR beta chains, and an independent cohort replicated the association. Because some donors lacked HLA typing at each locus, the association tests relied only on the typed subset. CMV serostatus was the only immune exposure information available for the cohort. Presence/absence analyses assumed roughly uniform sequencing depth across donors, an assumption that may not hold. According to a later analysis, most CMV-associated TCR beta chains appeared to be HLA-restricted, and the HLA associations seemed to be driven largely by CMV exposure. A later genetic analysis reported fewer N-insertions in productive TCRs among donors in an Asian-associated ancestry cluster than the roughly 700-donor mean.

The method behind the library was the immunoSEQ multiplex PCR assay. A mixture of 60 forward primers for TCR Vbeta segments and 13 reverse primers for TCR Jbeta segments was used in the multiplex PCR. Amplification of the CDR3 region of rearranged TCR beta genes was performed with a multiplex PCR assay on genomic DNA. Amplified TCR beta libraries were sequenced as 87-base-pair reads on the Illumina HiSeq System. In the paper's pipeline: A later analysis counted about 82 million unique TCR beta chains across the 600 to 850 repertoires, and around 9.9 million of these chains were shared by at least two donors. Raw reads were error-corrected and collapsed into unique sequences by a nearest-neighbor algorithm in which closely related sequences were merged to remove PCR and sequencing errors. Alignment of CDR3 sequences to IMGT reference sequences was used to assign V, D and J gene segments. Each retained sequence needed at least a six-nucleotide match to both a V gene segment and a J gene segment. A rearrangement was called productive if the CDR3 had no stop codons and remained in frame with V and J, and every other rearrangement was called non-productive. Following IMGT convention, CDR3 was defined as the stretch from the second conserved V-encoded cysteine up to the conserved J-encoded phenylalanine. In an earlier analysis of 550 to 650 of the donors, sequences lacking an unambiguous match to a single V gene segment were excluded. An earlier analysis of 587 of the donors classified V segments as functional when productive rearrangements were above 56.7% and as segregating when the standard deviation between donors was above 5%. A statistical classification framework was built for diagnosing cytomegalovirus status from the catalog of TCR beta chain sequences. V and J gene assignment, in a later analysis, came from comparing TCR nucleotide sequences with IMGT/GENE-DB human TR gene sequences. A later analysis assigned CDR3 sequences and most-parsimonious VDJ recombination scenarios with the TCRdist pipeline. In a later analysis, each TCR beta chain was defined by its CDR3 amino acid sequence together with its V-gene family, and reads without a unique V-gene family were excluded. In a later analysis, approximately 640 highly shared, low-generation-probability nucleotide sequences were removed to address suspected cross-contamination and a sequencing artifact. In a later analysis, a clonal expansion index was calculated for each public chain from normalized within-repertoire ranks of inferred template counts. Generation probabilities in a later analysis came from a VDJ recombination model fitted to out-of-frame rearrangements, and those results were checked against IGoR. Hypergeometric tests were used in a later analysis to score TCR-TCR, TCR-HLA and TCR-CMV co-occurrence, with a repertoire-size bias correction applied to the TCR pairs. In a later analysis, false discovery rates were estimated by permuting HLA or CMV assignments 20 times. In a later analysis, co-occurring TCRs were grouped using DBSCAN, and TCRdist sequence similarity was added for clustering within HLA-allele-positive subsets. Repertoires with fewer than 30,000 or more than 120,000 public chains were left out of co-occurrence clustering, as were four to six repertoires with anomalous nucleotide sharing. The immuneACCESS repertoire file appears here via TCRdb, limited to in-frame rearrangements. These files lack a portion of the clones; in checked studies, under half of the deficit traces to unresolved V genes, and the cause of the others is not known. That table is the source of V, J and clone size, and D and trimming were worked out from the DNA. This sample is represented by over 150,000 clones; approximately 80% of them were singletons. The ten most abundant clones make up 2.9% of the sample.

Comments on this clone: The specificity of this receptor is unknown. No base quality information exists; no much larger clone differs at one position.

The sequence is built from TRBV18 and TRBJ2-7, with 8 junctional bases fitting TRBD1. This TCR derives from a woman aged 25 to 39 in good health and CMV-seronegative. Source material: PBMCs. The CDR3 protein: CASSPLGQAHYEQYF. The sequenced DNA: TGTGCCAGCTCTCCCCTGGGACAGGCTCACTACGAGCAGTACTTC.